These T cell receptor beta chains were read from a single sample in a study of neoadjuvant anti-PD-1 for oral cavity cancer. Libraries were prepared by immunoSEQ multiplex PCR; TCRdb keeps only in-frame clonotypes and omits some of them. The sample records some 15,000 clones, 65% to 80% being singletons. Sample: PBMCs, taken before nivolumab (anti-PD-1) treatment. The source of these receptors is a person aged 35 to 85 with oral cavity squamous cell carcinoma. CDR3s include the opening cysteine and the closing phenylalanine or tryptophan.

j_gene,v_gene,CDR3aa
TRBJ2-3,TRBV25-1,CASTDFSQDTQYF
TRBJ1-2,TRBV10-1,CASSAGTNYGYTF
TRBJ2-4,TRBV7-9,CAVQQGAQNIQYF
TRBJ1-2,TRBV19,CASSTGTRGVIYGYTF
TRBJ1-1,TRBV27,CASSLGSRMNTEAFF
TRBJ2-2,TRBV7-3,CASSLNSYGELFF
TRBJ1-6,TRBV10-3,CAISDSSSYNSPLHF
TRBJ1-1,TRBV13,CASSDRGKGVAFF
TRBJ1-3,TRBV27,CASSGKDGLTGNTIYF
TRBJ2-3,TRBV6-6,CASSLAGGLDTQYF
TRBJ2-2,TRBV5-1,CASGRGQENTGELFF
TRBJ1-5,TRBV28,CASSFRSPSYSNQPQHF
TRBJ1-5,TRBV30,CAWSKAGEGQPQHF
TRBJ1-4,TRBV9,CASSIFGGVGEKLFF
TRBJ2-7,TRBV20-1,CSASSQYEQYF
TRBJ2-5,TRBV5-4,CASSRTSGNQETQYF
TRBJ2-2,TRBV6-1,CASSSRVETGELFF
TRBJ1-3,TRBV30,CAWGRGTGNTIYF
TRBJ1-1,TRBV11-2,CASSTRVGYVF
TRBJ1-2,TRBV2,CASSEASGPGYGYTF
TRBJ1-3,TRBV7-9,CASSSGQSGNTIYF
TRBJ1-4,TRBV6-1,CASSEDGATNEKLFF
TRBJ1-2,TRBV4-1,CASTPGQGGRRGYGYTF
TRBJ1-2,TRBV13,CASSLGTEYYYGYTF
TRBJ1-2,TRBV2,CASSTRTGHGYTF
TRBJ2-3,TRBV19,CASSLIAGGLIGTDTQYF
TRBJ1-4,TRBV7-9,CASSPAGAGYEKLFF
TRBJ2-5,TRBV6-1,CASSASGGETQYF
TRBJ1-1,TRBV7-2,CASSLLGNTEAFF
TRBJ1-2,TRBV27,CASRGVGYTF
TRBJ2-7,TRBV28,CASNSLFKDTEGQQYF
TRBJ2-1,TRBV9,CASSVDLAGRNEQFF
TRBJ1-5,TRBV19,CASSIPGQGKQPQHF
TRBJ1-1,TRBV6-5,CASSYSWTEMNTEAFF
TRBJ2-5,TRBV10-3,CAISAQRETQYF
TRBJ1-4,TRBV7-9,CASSWSEEKLFF
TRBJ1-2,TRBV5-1,CASSLLPGQQNYGYTF
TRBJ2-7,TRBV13,CASRMNPYYEQYF
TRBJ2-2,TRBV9,CASSDGPRRGQVTGELFF
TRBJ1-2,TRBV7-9,CASSLQATVNGYTF
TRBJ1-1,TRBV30,CAWSPSLVNTEAFF
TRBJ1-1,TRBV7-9,CASSQGQGDTEAFF
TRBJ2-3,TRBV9,CASSDRTSGRGTDTQYF
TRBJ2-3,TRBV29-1,CSVVGLAATDTQYF
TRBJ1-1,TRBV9,CASSAGTGPTEAFF
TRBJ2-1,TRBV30,CAWSGLGTYPYNEQFF
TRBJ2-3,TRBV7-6,CASSRRWGRTDTQYF
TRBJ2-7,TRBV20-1,CSAGPSYEQYF
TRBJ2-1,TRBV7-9,CASSTDSNEQFF
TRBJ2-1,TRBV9,CASSEGSVNEQFF
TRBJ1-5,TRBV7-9,CASSQGARGPQHF
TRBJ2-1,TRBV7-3,CASSLTPLAGGNNEQFF
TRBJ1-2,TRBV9,CASSVGAGTYGYTF
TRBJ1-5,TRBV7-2,CASSFGTANQPQHF
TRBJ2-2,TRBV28,CAGRQGMLDKNTGELFF
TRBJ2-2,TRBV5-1,CASSGTPNTGELFF
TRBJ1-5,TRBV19,CASSIGRVGNQPQHF
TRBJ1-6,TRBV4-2,CASSQDGLRRGSPLHF